This TCR beta chain comes out of a study of somatic mutations in cytotoxic T cells in rheumatoid arthritis. TCRdb keeps only in-frame clones here, not all; method: immunoSEQ multiplex PCR. The sample has about 6,700 clones, approximately 70% seen once. Germline lookup yields CDR1 MNHNS and CDR2 SASEGT. This CDR3 has 15 residues. V gave up 0 bases and J gave up 4 bases, with 9 bases separating them. Source material: CD8+ T cells sorted from blood. The clonotype was recovered from a man aged 35 to 55 in good health. This chain joins TRBV6-1 and TRBJ2-2, with no clear D. Here the CDR3 DNA reads TGTGCCAGCAGTGAAGCGCTACTTGTCACCGGGGAGCTGTTTTTT. Protein sequence: CASSEALLVTGELFF.